A single sample gave rise to the 12 T cell receptor beta chains below, sequenced in a study of cytomegalovirus exposure and HLA in healthy donors (dated by TCRdb to the late 2010s). The library was produced with the immunoSEQ multiplex PCR assay. For the multiplex PCR, a mixture combining 60 forward primers for TCR Vbeta segments and 13 reverse primers for TCR Jbeta segments was used. What TCRdb holds here is the immuneACCESS table cut down to in-frame rearrangements. Part of the clones is not present; checked against another copy, under half of the missing clones reflect an unresolved V gene, and the others are unexplained. The sample includes approximately 100,000 clones, with approximately 80% observed a single time. The top ten constitute 9.5% to 13% of the sample. The sequenced sample was PBMCs. The origin of the receptors is a man between 35 and 55 years old in good health and CMV-seropositive.

In its sample, this clone was seen a few times. An end of the junction does not agree with germline; a read error may underlie this. This chain connects TRBV7-9 to TRBJ2-3; 10 bases agree with TRBD2. The CDR3 totals 16 residues. From germline, CDR1 is SEHNR and CDR2 FQNEAQ (reference sequence). The CDR3 bases are TGTTCCAGCAGCTTAGGCTCTAGCGGGGGTTTCGATACGCAGTATTTT. As protein: CSSSLGSSGGFDTQYF.

This rearrangement joins TRBV5-1 to TRBJ2-2; 9 bases agree with TRBD1. Germline V gene sequence: CDR1 SGHRS, CDR2 YFSETQ. The CDR3 extends over 15 amino acids. J lost 5 bases, V lost 3 bases, and 5 bases had no gene match. This chain's CDR3 is CASSSGTGRTGELFF. The CDR3 DNA is TGCGCCAGCAGCTCCGGGACAGGGCGGACCGGGGAGCTGTTTTTT.

Of note for this clone: The junction departs from the called germline gene at one end, perhaps through a read error. The DNA of the CDR3 is TGTTCCAGCAGCTTTCATAGCCAGAGTTCACCCCTCCACTTT. Its protein is CSSSFHSQSSPLHF. V and J are TRBV7-9 and TRBJ1-6; no clear D gene. The CDR3 runs to 14 residues. CDR1 is SEHNR and CDR2 is FQNEAQ in the germline V gene (reference sequence).

The chain is built from TRBV7-2 and TRBJ1-5; 9 positions match TRBD1. V lost 0 bases and J lost 11; bases outside the gene matches: 8. The CDR3 is 15 residues long. Germline V gene sequence: CDR1 SGHTA, CDR2 FQGNSA. This CDR3 reads CASSLAPGQGSSQHF. The DNA for the CDR3 is TGTGCCAGCAGCTTAGCGCCGGGACAGGGTTCTTCCCAGCATTTT.

With regard to this clone: Germline and junction disagree at one end, which may indicate a read error. The V gene is TRBV18, the J gene TRBJ1-1; 7 bases align to TRBD1. CDR1 KGHSH and CDR2 LQKENI come from the germline V gene. The CDR3 spans 15 residues. The DNA for the CDR3 is TGTGCCAGCTCACCAACGGGACAGATGAACACTGAAACTTTCTTT. Its protein product is CASSPTGQMNTETFF. The variable domain in full, with the rest retrieved from reference TRBV18 and TRBJ1-1, is NAGVMQNPRHLVRRRGQEARLRCSPMKGHSHVYWYRQLPEEGLKFMVYLQKENIIDESGMPKERFSAEFPKEGPSILRIQQVVRGDSAAYFCASSPTGQMNTETFFGQGTRLTVV.

On this clone: The same CDR3 arises from other DNA sequences in this sample as well. The chain uses TRBV6-4 and TRBJ1-6; a possible D gene is TRBD1 (5 bases). The CDR3 is 13 amino acids. Germline V CDR1 and CDR2: MRHNA, SNTAGT. V was pared by 5 bases and J by 7 bases, with 9 bases between. The CDR3 bases are TGTGCCAGCAGTCGGCAGGGAAATTCACCCCTCCACTTT. As protein: CASSRQGNSPLHF.

This chain joins TRBV6-5 and TRBJ1-4; D remains unclear. Germline lookup yields CDR1 MNHEY and CDR2 SVGAGI. The CDR3 spans 13 residues. Deletions cut 0 bases from V and 10 bases from J, with 9 bases between. CDR3 nucleotide sequence: TGTGCCAGCAGTTACTCAAGCGAGGGAAAACTGTTTTTT. It translates to CASSYSSEGKLFF.

This chain connects TRBV15 to TRBJ1-3; D remains ambiguous. Per the germline V gene, CDR1 is LNHNV and CDR2 is YYDKDF (reference sequence). Trimming took 1 base from V and 0 from J, leaving 4 bases between them. The CDR3 is made up of 14 amino acids. CDR3 amino acids: CATSRVLSGNTIYF. CDR3 coding DNA: TGTGCCACCAGCAGAGTACTCTCTGGAAACACCATATATTTT.

Details on this clone: The missing conserved phenylalanine or tryptophan at the end of this CDR3 makes a read error likely. The limits of the CDR3 on the DNA are not certain, so only TCRdb's listed CDR3 is given. The chain couples TRBV9 to TRBJ1-4. Germline V gives CDR1 SGDLS, CDR2 YYNGEE. The CDR3 is 11 amino acids in total, end residues counted. The CDR3 sequence: CASRRTIPRVQ.

The gene calls are TRBV11-2 and TRBJ2-5; 8 bases agree with TRBD1. The germline CDR1 and CDR2 sequences are SGHAT and FQNNGV. Trimming removed 6 bases from V and 4 bases from J; junction bases left unmatched: 13. The CDR3 spans 16 residues. The CDR3 spells CASSRGQGGLLETQYF. DNA of the CDR3: TGTGCCAGCAGTAGAGGACAGGGTGGTCTGTTAGAGACCCAGTACTTC.

V gene TRBV7-9 combines with J gene TRBJ2-5, with 7 bases matching TRBD1. J gave up 4 bases and V 1 base, and 3 bases lay outside the gene matches. The germline CDR1 and CDR2 sequences are SEHNR and FQNEAQ (reference sequence). CDR3 size: 14 residues. DNA of the CDR3: TGTGCCAGCAGCTTAGGAGGGACAGCAGAGACCCAGTACTTC. Translated, it gives CASSLGGTAETQYF.

V gene TRBV7-9 combines with J gene TRBJ2-2, with TRBD1 as a possible D gene (6 bases). CDR1 is SEHNR and CDR2 is FQNEAQ in the germline V gene (reference sequence). Trimming removed 4 bases at V and 2 bases at J, with 11 bases between. The CDR3 has 15 amino acids. The CDR3 is CASSWVTGNTGELFF. DNA for the CDR3: TGTGCCAGCAGCTGGGTGACAGGCAACACCGGGGAGCTGTTTTTT. Complete variable domain (other parts from reference TRBV7-9 and TRBJ2-2): DTGVSQNPRHKITKRGQNVTFRCDPISEHNRLYWYRQTLGQGPEFLTYFQNEAQLEKSRLLSDRFSAERPKGSFSTLEIQRTEQGDSAMYLCASSWVTGNTGELFFGEGSRLTVL.